This is a list of T cell receptor beta chains from one sample in a study of beta chain features in type 1 diabetes. The assay was immunoSEQ multiplex PCR, and TCRdb's table has in-frame clones only and misses some. Of around 97,000 clones in the sample, 25% to 35% were seen once. The sample was central memory CD4+ T cells from blood. The receptors shown here come from a woman younger than 30 with type 1 diabetes. The CDR3 runs from the conserved cysteine through the conserved F or W. Each record gives: D gene, J gene, clone size, V gene, CDR3 protein, CDR3 DNA. A D gene is named only where the DNA matches it firmly. The size entry is marked missing in some rows and otherwise reads once, few, many or a size class.

d_call: TRBD2; j_call: TRBJ2-3; clone_size: -; v_call: TRBV7-2; cdr3_aa: CASSLELAGGPHTQYF; cdr3_nt: TGTGCCAGCAGCTTAGAGCTAGCGGGAGGGCCGCATACGCAGTATTTT
d_call: TRBD1; j_call: TRBJ1-2; clone_size: -; v_call: TRBV29-1; cdr3_aa: CSVDTRTGGYGYTF; cdr3_nt: TGCAGCGTTGATACCCGGACAGGGGGCTATGGCTACACCTTC
d_call: -; j_call: TRBJ1-2; clone_size: few; v_call: TRBV18; cdr3_aa: CASSSDMNYDYTF; cdr3_nt: TGTGCCAGCTCCTCCGACATGAATTATGACTACACCTTC
d_call: TRBD1; j_call: TRBJ2-4; clone_size: many; v_call: TRBV5-6; cdr3_aa: CASSRGQENIQYF; cdr3_nt: TGTGCCAGCAGCCGCGGACAGGAAAACATTCAGTACTTC
d_call: -; j_call: TRBJ2-7; clone_size: -; v_call: TRBV18; cdr3_aa: CASSSGSSYEQYF; cdr3_nt: TGTGCCAGCTCCTCAGGTAGCTCCTACGAGCAGTACTTC
d_call: TRBD2; j_call: TRBJ2-3; clone_size: -; v_call: TRBV11-2; cdr3_aa: CASSLGISGGPKDTQYF; cdr3_nt: TGTGCCAGCAGCTTAGGCATTTCGGGAGGGCCGAAAGATACGCAGTATTTT
d_call: -; j_call: TRBJ2-1; clone_size: few; v_call: TRBV15; cdr3_aa: CATSRDLQDIDEQFF; cdr3_nt: TGTGCCACCAGCAGAGATCTTCAGGACATAGATGAGCAGTTCTTC
d_call: TRBD1; j_call: TRBJ2-6; clone_size: -; v_call: TRBV2; cdr3_aa: CASGQAVGSSGANVLTF; cdr3_nt: TGTGCCAGCGGACAGGCGGTTGGGAGCTCTGGGGCCAACGTCCTGACTTTC
d_call: -; j_call: TRBJ2-1; clone_size: few; v_call: TRBV29-1; cdr3_aa: CSVEGRINFNNEQFF; cdr3_nt: TGCAGCGTTGAAGGGAGAATAAACTTTAACAATGAGCAGTTCTTC
d_call: TRBD2; j_call: TRBJ2-7; clone_size: -; v_call: TRBV10-3; cdr3_aa: CAIRPGGRTGYEQYF; cdr3_nt: TGTGCCATCAGGCCTGGCGGGAGGACGGGCTACGAGCAGTACTTC
d_call: TRBD2; j_call: TRBJ2-1; clone_size: -; v_call: TRBV5-1; cdr3_aa: CASHPTSDSYNEQFF; cdr3_nt: TGCGCCAGTCACCCTACTAGCGATTCCTACAATGAGCAGTTCTTC
d_call: -; j_call: TRBJ2-2; clone_size: once; v_call: TRBV18; cdr3_aa: CASSPPRVATGELFF; cdr3_nt: TGTGCCAGCTCACCACCCAGGGTTGCCACCGGGGAGCTGTTTTTT
d_call: TRBD1; j_call: TRBJ2-3; clone_size: -; v_call: TRBV19; cdr3_aa: CASSTNTGGNGVTQYF; cdr3_nt: TGTGCCAGTAGTACGAATACAGGGGGGAACGGCGTGACGCAGTATTTT
d_call: -; j_call: TRBJ2-7; clone_size: few; v_call: TRBV29-1; cdr3_aa: CSVEVRKTGYEQYF; cdr3_nt: TGCAGCGTTGAGGTCCGTAAAACGGGCTACGAGCAGTACTTC
d_call: TRBD1; j_call: TRBJ2-2; clone_size: -; v_call: TRBV6-5; cdr3_aa: CASGTQGYTGELFF; cdr3_nt: TGTGCCAGTGGAACACAGGGGTACACCGGGGAGCTGTTTTTT
d_call: TRBD1; j_call: TRBJ1-4; clone_size: many; v_call: TRBV29-1; cdr3_aa: CSVDPGTGSEKLFF; cdr3_nt: TGCAGCGTTGATCCCGGGACAGGGAGTGAAAAACTGTTTTTT
d_call: -; j_call: TRBJ2-7; clone_size: -; v_call: TRBV5-1; cdr3_aa: CASSLRAESSYEQYF; cdr3_nt: TGCGCCAGCAGCTTGAGAGCGGAAAGCTCCTACGAGCAGTACTTC
d_call: -; j_call: TRBJ2-5; clone_size: -; v_call: TRBV2; cdr3_aa: CASRRTEQETQYF; cdr3_nt: TGTGCCAGCAGGCGCACAGAGCAAGAGACCCAGTACTTC
d_call: -; j_call: TRBJ2-1; clone_size: -; v_call: TRBV5-1; cdr3_aa: CASSFQGDEQFF; cdr3_nt: TGCGCCAGCAGCTTTCAAGGGGATGAGCAGTTCTTC
d_call: -; j_call: TRBJ2-7; clone_size: -; v_call: TRBV9; cdr3_aa: CASSVSGEGGEQYF; cdr3_nt: TGTGCCAGCAGCGTTAGCGGCGAGGGTGGCGAGCAGTACTTC
d_call: -; j_call: TRBJ2-1; clone_size: few; v_call: TRBV2; cdr3_aa: CASGRESYNEQFF; cdr3_nt: TGTGCCAGCGGTCGGGAGTCCTACAATGAGCAGTTCTTC
d_call: TRBD2; j_call: TRBJ2-1; clone_size: few; v_call: TRBV15; cdr3_aa: CATSRGLGTSGYNEQFF; cdr3_nt: TGTGCCACCAGCAGAGGGTTGGGGACTAGCGGCTACAATGAGCAGTTCTTC
d_call: TRBD2; j_call: TRBJ2-1; clone_size: few; v_call: TRBV7-2; cdr3_aa: CASSPSGGSSYNEQFF; cdr3_nt: TGTGCCAGCAGCCCCAGCGGGGGCAGCTCCTACAATGAGCAGTTCTTC
d_call: -; j_call: TRBJ2-1; clone_size: -; v_call: TRBV11-2; cdr3_aa: CASIQTGIYNEQFF; cdr3_nt: TGTGCCAGCATCCAAACGGGGATCTACAATGAGCAGTTCTTC
d_call: TRBD2; j_call: TRBJ2-5; clone_size: -; v_call: TRBV4-3; cdr3_aa: CASSQVISGRGETQYF; cdr3_nt: TGCGCCAGCAGCCAAGTTATTAGCGGGAGGGGGGAGACCCAGTACTTC
d_call: -; j_call: TRBJ2-3; clone_size: few; v_call: TRBV4-3; cdr3_aa: CASSQGMRSLTDTQYF; cdr3_nt: TGCGCCAGCAGCCAAGGAATGAGGAGTCTCACAGATACGCAGTATTTT
d_call: TRBD1; j_call: TRBJ2-7; clone_size: few; v_call: TRBV5-1; cdr3_aa: CASADRTYEQYF; cdr3_nt: TGCGCCAGCGCGGACAGGACCTACGAGCAGTACTTC
d_call: -; j_call: TRBJ2-4; clone_size: many; v_call: TRBV7-2; cdr3_aa: CASSLKPADRNIQYF; cdr3_nt: TGTGCCAGCAGCTTAAAACCCGCGGATAGAAACATTCAGTACTTC
d_call: -; j_call: TRBJ1-4; clone_size: few; v_call: TRBV2; cdr3_aa: CASKLGVENEKLFF; cdr3_nt: TGTGCCAGCAAACTCGGGGTGGAGAATGAAAAACTGTTTTTT
d_call: -; j_call: TRBJ1-5; clone_size: few; v_call: TRBV29-1; cdr3_aa: CSVRGGADQPQHF; cdr3_nt: TGCAGCGTTCGGGGGGGAGCCGATCAGCCCCAGCATTTT
d_call: TRBD1; j_call: TRBJ2-7; clone_size: -; v_call: TRBV5-1; cdr3_aa: CASSPRQGSYEQYF; cdr3_nt: TGCGCCAGCAGCCCGCGACAGGGTTCCTACGAGCAGTACTTC
d_call: -; j_call: TRBJ1-1; clone_size: -; v_call: TRBV29-1; cdr3_aa: CSVVRGGTEAFF; cdr3_nt: TGCAGCGTTGTGCGGGGGGGCACTGAAGCTTTCTTT
d_call: -; j_call: TRBJ1-3; clone_size: -; v_call: TRBV20-1; cdr3_aa: CSATAGNTIYF; cdr3_nt: TGCAGTGCCACGGCTGGAAACACCATATATTTT
d_call: -; j_call: TRBJ2-2; clone_size: -; v_call: TRBV7-2; cdr3_aa: CASSLASRTTGELFF; cdr3_nt: TGTGCCAGCAGCTTGGCATCTCGTACCACCGGGGAGCTGTTTTTT
d_call: -; j_call: TRBJ1-1; clone_size: -; v_call: TRBV30; cdr3_aa: CAWIRPGNTEAFF; cdr3_nt: TGTGCCTGGATCCGTCCGGGGAACACTGAAGCTTTCTTT
d_call: TRBD2; j_call: TRBJ2-3; clone_size: -; v_call: TRBV5-4; cdr3_aa: CASSTSGTDTQYF; cdr3_nt: TGTGCCAGCAGCACTAGCGGCACAGATACGCAGTATTTT
d_call: TRBD2; j_call: TRBJ2-3; clone_size: few; v_call: TRBV11-3; cdr3_aa: CASSVGLAGVPSDTQYF; cdr3_nt: TGTGCCAGCAGCGTGGGACTAGCGGGAGTCCCCTCAGATACGCAGTATTTT
d_call: TRBD2; j_call: TRBJ2-5; clone_size: few; v_call: TRBV2; cdr3_aa: CASSESGAGGGQETQYF; cdr3_nt: TGTGCCAGCAGTGAAAGCGGCGCGGGAGGAGGGCAAGAGACCCAGTACTTC
d_call: TRBD2; j_call: TRBJ2-1; clone_size: once; v_call: TRBV5-3; cdr3_aa: CARSLDRGLAGDEQFF; cdr3_nt: TGTGCCAGAAGCTTGGATAGGGGACTAGCGGGAGATGAGCAGTTCTTC
d_call: -; j_call: TRBJ1-2; clone_size: -; v_call: TRBV10-3; cdr3_aa: CAISSDGDGYTF; cdr3_nt: TGTGCCATCAGTTCAGACGGAGATGGCTACACCTTC
d_call: TRBD1; j_call: TRBJ2-5; clone_size: -; v_call: TRBV6-1; cdr3_aa: CASSRAGGETQYF; cdr3_nt: TGTGCCAGCAGTAGAGCAGGGGGAGAGACCCAGTACTTC
d_call: TRBD1; j_call: TRBJ2-2; clone_size: -; v_call: TRBV5-1; cdr3_aa: CASSLGREGANTGELFF; cdr3_nt: TGCGCCAGCAGCTTGGGGCGCGAGGGGGCAAACACCGGGGAGCTGTTTTTT
d_call: TRBD1; j_call: TRBJ2-3; clone_size: once; v_call: TRBV11-2; cdr3_aa: CASSLQGQGAETQYF; cdr3_nt: TGTGCCAGCAGCTTACAGGGACAGGGGGCGGAGACGCAGTATTTT
d_call: -; j_call: TRBJ1-1; clone_size: -; v_call: TRBV7-9; cdr3_aa: CASSLPFEGTEAFF; cdr3_nt: TGTGCCAGCAGCTTACCGTTTGAGGGCACTGAAGCTTTCTTT
d_call: TRBD1; j_call: TRBJ1-2; clone_size: few; v_call: TRBV29-1; cdr3_aa: CSVGRDRGNYGYTF; cdr3_nt: TGCAGCGTTGGGAGGGACAGGGGGAACTATGGCTACACCTTC
d_call: -; j_call: TRBJ1-1; clone_size: -; v_call: TRBV5-1; cdr3_aa: CASSLRQGGTEAFF; cdr3_nt: TGCGCCAGCAGCTTAAGGCAGGGCGGCACTGAAGCTTTCTTT
d_call: -; j_call: TRBJ1-2; clone_size: few; v_call: TRBV2; cdr3_aa: CASSVVHYSYTF; cdr3_nt: TGTGCCAGCAGTGTGGTCCACTATAGCTACACCTTC
d_call: TRBD1; j_call: TRBJ2-7; clone_size: -; v_call: TRBV7-9; cdr3_aa: CASSWGGAGQGIYEQYF; cdr3_nt: TGTGCCAGCAGCTGGGGCGGGGCGGGACAGGGGATTTACGAGCAGTACTTC
d_call: TRBD1; j_call: TRBJ1-1; clone_size: -; v_call: TRBV27; cdr3_aa: CASSPNTKDRGDYTEAFF; cdr3_nt: TGTGCCAGCAGTCCTAACACTAAGGACAGGGGGGATTACACTGAAGCTTTCTTT
d_call: TRBD1; j_call: TRBJ2-5; clone_size: -; v_call: TRBV10-3; cdr3_aa: CAISRTGGQETQYF; cdr3_nt: TGTGCCATCAGCCGGACAGGGGGTCAAGAGACCCAGTACTTC
d_call: -; j_call: TRBJ1-5; clone_size: few; v_call: TRBV18; cdr3_aa: CASSLQVNQPQHF; cdr3_nt: TGTGCCAGCTCACTCCAGGTTAATCAGCCCCAGCATTTT